These 8 T cell receptor beta chains originate from one sample sequenced in a study of technical replicates of blood from several donors. Clones were sequenced by immunoSEQ multiplex PCR, and TCRdb holds only the in-frame ones, with some missing. The sample consists of 75,000 to 95,000 clones, 75% to 95% of them appearing once. The material sequenced was T cells isolated from PBMCs. The receptors were gathered from a human donor in good health.

The chain uses TRBV7-9 and TRBJ1-2; perhaps TRBD1 as D (5 bases). The germline CDR1 and CDR2 sequences are SEHNR and FQNEAQ (reference sequence). CDR3 length equals 11 residues. V shed 3 bases and J shed 7 bases, with 6 bases lying between them. CDR3: CASSFRVGYTF. CDR3 coding DNA: TGTGCCAGCAGCTTCAGGGTTGGCTACACCTTC.

The V and J genes are TRBV6-5 and TRBJ2-3; no reliable D call. Trimming pared 0 bases from V and 6 bases from J, leaving 10 bases between. The germline V gene encodes CDR1 MNHEY and CDR2 SVGAGI. This CDR3 spans 14 amino acids. CDR3 nucleotide sequence: TGTGCCAGCAGTTACTCGAACTATAGGGATACGCAGTATTTT. Translating gives CASSYSNYRDTQYF.

This chain joins TRBV4-1 and TRBJ2-1, with TRBD2 matching over 9 bases. There are 15 residues in the CDR3. Germline V gene sequence: CDR1 MGHRA, CDR2 YSYEKL. J was trimmed by 6 bases and V by 0 bases; bases with no gene match: 3. Here the CDR3 reads CASSQDSGSGNEQFF. The CDR3 bases are TGCGCCAGCAGCCAAGATAGCGGGAGTGGCAATGAGCAGTTCTTC.

The rearrangement joins TRBV7-9 to TRBJ2-7; 11 bases are shared with TRBD2. With 5 bases clipped from V and 0 bases from J, the junction kept 9 bases outside the gene matches. The CDR3 runs to 17 residues. Looked up from germline, CDR1 is SEHNR and CDR2 is FQNEAQ (reference sequence). The CDR3 spells CASSTRPGLADSYEQYF. CDR3 bases: TGTGCCAGCAGCACCCGACCGGGACTAGCGGACTCCTACGAGCAGTACTTC.

The chain recombines TRBV30 with TRBJ2-4; the match to TRBD2 covers 7 bases. This CDR3 region has 16 residues. The V and J ends lost 2 bases and 0 bases, in that order; junction bases with no gene match: 7. Looked up from germline, CDR1 is GTSNPN and CDR2 is SVGIG (reference sequence). The CDR3 DNA follows: TGTGCCTGGAGTCTGGGAGGGCTCTTAGCCAAAAACATTCAGTACTTC. This gives the protein CAWSLGGLLAKNIQYF.

This CDR3 is CASRPSGNTGELFF. CDR3 DNA sequence: TGTGCCAGCAGACCTAGCGGGAACACCGGGGAGCTGTTTTTT. The rearrangement links TRBV27 to TRBJ2-2, with 7 bases fitting TRBD2. Germline trimming cut 6 bases from V and 1 base from J; bases unmatched to any gene: 2. Germline V gene lookup returns CDR1 MNHEY and CDR2 SMNVEV (reference sequence). The CDR3 runs to 14 residues.

In DNA, the CDR3 is TGTGCCAGCCATCCGGCGAGAGCGAATCAGCCCCAGCATTTT. Translation gives CASHPARANQPQHF. The V gene is TRBV19, the J gene TRBJ1-5; D gene unclear. From germline, CDR1 is LNHDA and CDR2 SQIVND (reference sequence). Trimming took off 9 bases at V and 4 bases at J, with 16 bases between the two ends. The length of the CDR3 is 14 residues.

This clone was counted only a few times. The chain uses TRBV9 and TRBJ2-1, with 7 bases lining up with TRBD2. The trim removed 4 bases at V and 4 bases at J, leaving 8 bases unmatched. This CDR3 contains 15 residues. Germline V lookup: CDR1 SGDLS, CDR2 YYNGEE. CDR3 sequence: CASSPRSGAYNEQFF. The DNA for the CDR3 is TGTGCCAGCAGCCCCCGGAGCGGGGCATACAATGAGCAGTTCTTC.